What follows describes a single T cell receptor (beta chain). The CDR3 contains 14 residues. V was trimmed by 0 bases and J by 3 bases, leaving 9 bases between them. From germline, CDR1 is SGHRS and CDR2 YFSETQ. This specimen comes from a study of cytomegalovirus exposure and HLA in healthy donors. The PCR contained 60 Vbeta and 13 Jbeta primers. TCRdb keeps only in-frame clones here, not all; method: immunoSEQ multiplex PCR. This sample carries some 140,000 clones, more than 60% of them seen once, and the ten largest clones take 8.8%. This clonotype was sampled from a woman in her fifties or sixties in good health and CMV-seropositive. The sequencing sample was made of PBMCs. This sequence joins TRBV5-1 and TRBJ1-1; the D gene is possibly TRBD1 (5 bases). The CDR3: CASSLAGGDTEAFF. DNA for the CDR3: TGCGCCAGCAGCTTGGCGGGGGGGGACACTGAAGCTTTCTTT.